The source of this TCR beta chain is a study of human T cells and chemical hapten exposure. On the study more broadly: Donors were sensitized with 2% DPC on the upper inner arm.

Study-level points and caveats: The presence of alopecia in the donors means their immune response may differ from healthy people's.

Ten or more counts support this clonotype. Its antigen is currently unknown. Individual cDNA molecules in this library carried unique molecular identifiers. TCRdb itself ran the RACE reads through MiXCR, one entry per CDR3 protein. This sample has over 65,000 distinct CDR3 sequences; about 9.9% occur once, and the top ten carry approximately 1.4%. Stated time point: patch test 2, 6 weeks after DPC sensitization. Treatment denoted: therapeutic diphenylcyclopropenone sensitization with weekly scalp DPC. Trimming pared 1 base from V and 7 bases from J, leaving 10 bases between. The CDR3 is made up of 14 amino acids. The V gene's germline CDR1 is SSHAT and CDR2 FNYEAQ (reference sequence).

Specimen: whole blood, collected in connection with sensitization to the hapten diphenylcyclopropenone (DPC). This receptor was identified in a man aged 18 to 30 with alopecia areata. Some clones in this sample may be carry-over from other donors' samples. The chain recombines TRBV7-7 with TRBJ2-2; no definite D call. CDR3 protein: CASSLDRAGGELFF. The CDR3 coding sequence is TGTGCCAGCAGCTTAGACAGAGCAGGCGGGGAGCTGTTTTTT.